A single sample gave rise to the 15 T cell receptor beta chains below, sequenced in a study of OX40 agonist ivuxolimab in advanced cancers. Profiled with immunoSEQ multiplex PCR; TCRdb holds only in-frame clones, not every one. The sample contains about 80,000 clones, around nine tenths of which appear only once. This specimen consisted of CD4+ or CD8+ T cells sorted from blood, obtained in a trial of the OX40 agonist ivuxolimab. These receptors were collected from an adult with an advanced solid tumor such as melanoma, head and neck, liver or kidney cancer.

This rearrangement joins TRBV6-5 to TRBJ1-1; weak D call: TRBD1 (5 bases). V shed 2 bases and J shed 7 bases, with 8 bases lying between them. There are 12 residues in the CDR3. In germline, CDR1 is MNHEY, CDR2 SVGAGI. Written as DNA, the CDR3 is TGTGCCAGCAGTTACCGGGGGGGTGAAGCTTTCTTT. Residues: CASSYRGGEAFF.

The rearrangement links TRBV7-2 to TRBJ2-3; D may be TRBD1 (6 bases). Per germline, CDR1 SGHTA and CDR2 FQGNSA. The V and J ends lost 0 bases and 7 bases respectively, with 14 bases between them. This CDR3 is 15 amino acids long. The CDR3 here is CASSLAHTGLYTQYF. CDR3 in DNA: TGTGCCAGCAGCTTAGCCCACACAGGGTTATATACGCAGTATTTT.

V is TRBV2 and J is TRBJ1-1; D not certain. The germline gives CDR1 SNHLY, CDR2 FYNNEI. The V end was cut by 5 bases, the J end by 4 bases, with 11 bases between. The CDR3 covers 13 residues. CDR3 residues: CASSPGVSTEAFF. CDR3 sequence (DNA): TGTGCCAGCAGTCCCGGGGTTTCCACTGAAGCTTTCTTT.

J is TRBJ2-7 and V is TRBV15, with a weak D call TRBD1 (6 bases). CDR3 size: 17 residues. The germline CDR1 and CDR2 sequences are LNHNV and YYDKDF (reference sequence). Deletions cut 0 bases from V and 2 bases from J, with 17 bases between. This chain's CDR3 is CATSRDIVGTTAYEQYF. CDR3 in DNA: TGTGCCACCAGCAGAGATATCGTCGGGACAACAGCCTACGAGCAGTACTTC.

J is TRBJ1-5 and V is TRBV7-2, with D possibly matching TRBD1 (5 bases). V was shortened by 6 bases and J by 7 bases, with 19 bases between the two germline ends. The CDR3 loop spans 15 amino acids. CDR1 is SGHTA, CDR2 FQGNSA, per germline. CDR3 sequence (DNA): TGTGCCAGCAGTCTTAGAACCGGGGCGCCGCAGCCCCAGCATTTT. Amino acid sequence: CASSLRTGAPQPQHF.

This chain uses TRBV7-2 with TRBJ2-1, with 10 nucleotides matching TRBD1. The CDR3 runs 16 residues. V was clipped by 1 base and J by 5 bases; unmatched bases: 5. Germline-derived CDR1 and CDR2 are SGHTA and FQGNSA. For the CDR3, the DNA is TGTGCCAGCAGCTTAGTGGGGACAGGGGACGACAATGAGCAGTTCTTC. It codes for CASSLVGTGDDNEQFF.

This clone was counted once. V is TRBV19 and J is TRBJ1-3, with D unclear. From germline, CDR1 is LNHDA and CDR2 SQIVND (reference sequence). CDR3 size: 13 residues. The V end was cut by 10 bases, the J end by 0 bases, with 10 bases between. CDR3 loop: CAMTASSGNTIYF. Written as DNA, the CDR3 is TGTGCCATGACGGCGAGCTCTGGAAACACCATATATTTT.

V usage is TRBV5-4 and J usage is TRBJ2-1, with 9 bases aligning to TRBD2. J gave up 3 bases and V 0 bases, and 4 bases lay outside the gene matches. The germline gives CDR1 SGHNT, CDR2 YYREEE (reference sequence). This CDR3 contains 16 residues. As DNA, the CDR3 is TGTGCCAGCAGCTTGGGACTAGCGGAGGACTACAATGAGCAGTTCTTC. Its translation is CASSLGLAEDYNEQFF.

V gene TRBV6-5 combines with J gene TRBJ1-2, with D unresolved. V lost 8 bases, J lost 4 bases, and 20 bases lay in between. The CDR3 covers 15 residues. CDR1 is MNHEY, CDR2 SVGAGI, per germline. CDR3 protein: CASQAEFRNSYGYTF. CDR3 in DNA: TGTGCCAGCCAAGCCGAGTTTCGAAATTCCTATGGCTACACCTTC.

The chain has TRBV5-3 and TRBJ2-3; a possible D gene is TRBD1 (6 bases). TRBV5-3 is marked as an open reading frame, function uncertain. This CDR3 is 15 amino acids long. The germline V and J ends were trimmed by 0 bases and 1 base, with 9 bases remaining between them. CDR3 region: CARSLGAGGTDTQYF. CDR3 in DNA: TGTGCCAGAAGCTTGGGGGCAGGGGGCACAGATACGCAGTATTTT.

This clone has a single count. This chain uses TRBV6-5 with TRBJ2-2; D is possibly TRBD1 or TRBD2 (5 bases each). V lost 8 bases and J 6 bases, leaving 10 bases between the germline ends. Per germline, CDR1 MNHEY and CDR2 SVGAGI. This CDR3 contains 12 residues. CDR3 nucleotide sequence: TGTGCCAGCGGTGGGGGTGCCGGGGAGCTGTTTTTT. This sequence encodes CASGGGAGELFF.

The chain links TRBV11-2 to TRBJ2-1; the match to TRBD2 covers 11 bases. Germline CDR1 reads SGHAT; CDR2 reads FQNNGV. Unmatched junction bases numbered 8, after V lost 3 bases and J lost 4 bases. CDR3 size: 17 residues. The CDR3 bases are TGTGCCAGCAGCTTCCGATCCGGGACTAGCGGTTACAATGAGCAGTTCTTC. Translated: CASSFRSGTSGYNEQFF.

This clone was found once. The chain employs TRBV5-1 and TRBJ2-7, with no clear D. The germline V gene has CDR1 SGHRS and CDR2 YFSETQ. With 6 bases removed from V and 2 bases from J, the gap between germline ends came to 15 bases. This CDR3 contains 14 residues. In DNA form, the CDR3 reads TGCGCCAGCAAGCATGCGGCAGGCCCCTACGAGCAGTACTTC. Its protein product is CASKHAAGPYEQYF.

The chain carries TRBV7-3 and TRBJ1-2; D might be TRBD1 (5 bases). Trimming took off 0 bases at V and 1 base at J, with 15 bases between the two ends. The CDR3 runs 17 residues. Germline loops: CDR1 SGHTA, CDR2 FQGTGA. CDR3 in amino acids: CASSLTGAAGINYGYTF. CDR3 nucleotides: TGTGCCAGCAGCTTAACTGGGGCTGCAGGTATTAACTATGGCTACACCTTC.

The rearrangement links TRBV6-6 to TRBJ1-2; no reliable D call. The CDR3 extends over 14 amino acids. Trimming cost V 3 bases and J 3 bases, with 11 bases left between them. CDR1 MNHNY and CDR2 SVGAGI come from the germline V gene (reference sequence). CDR3 sequence (DNA): TGTGCCAGCAGTTATCGGGCAGACCACTATGGCTACACCTTC. Translating it yields CASSYRADHYGYTF.